The present T cell receptor beta chain was sequenced within a study of T cell repertoires in aging, cancer and after chemotherapy. Turning to the study itself: Around 8.8 million TCR reads were in the whole dataset.

Amplification of TCR beta used genomic DNA extracted from peripheral blood. A mixed TRB-A/B primer pool amplified rearranged TRB by multiplex touch-down PCR. TCRdb passed the multiplex PCR reads through MiXCR, listing each CDR3 protein once. This table holds under 2,500 distinct CDR3 sequences, roughly 55% found once. Of note for this clonotype: Its cognate antigen is unknown.

V dropped 3 bases and J dropped 9; count of bases not matched to a gene: 3. Germline assignment: CDR1 LNHDA and CDR2 SQIVND (reference sequence). The length of the CDR3 is 13 residues. The study, taken as a whole, reports: Untreated cancer patients had significantly lower blood TCR diversity than age-matched healthy donors.

The sample consisted of blood. The V and J genes are TRBV19 and TRBJ2-2; 8 nucleotides line up with TRBD1. The receptor comes from a human donor with a blood cancer. The CDR3 region is CASSIRTGWELFF. The CDR3 nucleotides are TGTGCCAGTAGTATTCGGACAGGGTGGGAGCTGTTTTTT. Full variable domain (missing parts from reference TRBV19 and TRBJ2-2): DGGITQSPKYLFRKEGQNVTLSCEQNLNHDAMYWYRQDPGQGLRLIYYSQIVNDFQKGDIAEGYSVSREKKESFPLTVTSAQKNPTAFYLCASSIRTGWELFFGEGSRLTVL.